This TCR beta chain originates from a study of blood T cell repertoires in COVID-19. The CDR3 spans 18 residues. Germline-derived CDR1 and CDR2 are SGHDT and YYEEEE. V shed 4 bases and J 2 bases; nucleotides not matched to a gene: 15. TCRdb's table, derived via immunoSEQ multiplex PCR, lists solely in-frame clones and lacks some. The sample includes about 68,000 clones, 70% to 90% of them seen just once. This receptor was obtained from a man aged 25-45 years with acute or convalescent COVID-19. The gene calls are TRBV5-6 and TRBJ1-5; 7 nucleotides align to TRBD1. The sample was peripheral blood. The CDR3: CASSHRNRQGRGNQPQHF. CDR3 bases: TGTGCCAGCAGCCATCGGAACCGACAGGGTAGGGGCAATCAGCCCCAGCATTTT.